A selection of T cell receptor beta chains follows, all from one sample in a study of T cells after yellow fever vaccination. TCRdb recomputed calls from the 5' RACE reads with MiXCR, one row per CDR3 protein. The sample shows under 25,000 distinct CDR3 sequences, less than 5.5% of them seen only once. The specimen comprised PBMCs, either bulk or a sorted T-cell subset (CD4+, CD8+, memory, or dextramer-sorted; not recorded which), sampled more than 40 days after the first yellow fever vaccination. These receptor sequences come from a man aged 18 to 29 who received the YFV17D yellow fever vaccine. Each CDR3 is given with its conserved first and last residue. The D gene is left open where the match is weak. Clone size, where shown, is once, few, many, or a class for clones that have expanded.

v_gene	abundance	j_gene	d_gene	CDR3nt	CDR3aa
TRBV5-1	many	TRBJ1-2	.	TGCGCCAGCAGACCCAGTGTGGTGGATGGCTACACCTTC	CASRPSVVDGYTF
TRBV5-4	many	TRBJ1-1	.	TGTGCCAGCAGCTTGGCCCGGGCGACTGAAGCTTTCTTT	CASSLARATEAFF
TRBV20-1	many	TRBJ2-4	.	TGCAGTGCGGCAGATTTAGCCAAAAACATTCAGTACTTC	CSAADLAKNIQYF
TRBV6-1	few	TRBJ1-2	.	TGTGCCAGCAGATTCCCAACGGGCAGGCCGAGAACTGATGGCTACACCTTC	CASRFPTGRPRTDGYTF
TRBV6-2/TRBV6-3	many	TRBJ1-5	.	TGTGCCAGCAGCTCCGGGACAAGGGAGGTTCAGCCCCAGCATTTT	CASSSGTREVQPQHF
TRBV12-3/TRBV12-4	medium-sized	TRBJ2-5	.	TGTGCCAGCATCCCCCCGGGCTCTGGGACCCAGTACTTC	CASIPPGSGTQYF
TRBV5-4	many	TRBJ2-3	TRBD2	TGTGCCAGCAGCTTGAAGCTAGCGGGGGGGCAAAGCACAGATACGCAGTATTTT	CASSLKLAGGQSTDTQYF
TRBV30	many	TRBJ1-1	TRBD1	TGTGCCTGGGGAGACAGGGGATTGACTGAAGCTTTCTTT	CAWGDRGLTEAFF
TRBV18	many	TRBJ1-1	.	TGTGCCAGCTCACCGCGGGTAGGGATTGAGGGCACTGAAGCTTTCTTT	CASSPRVGIEGTEAFF
TRBV18	many	TRBJ2-3	.	TGTGCCAGCTCACCCCCACGGGGCGGAGCAGATACGCAGTATTTT	CASSPPRGGADTQYF
TRBV7-3	many	TRBJ2-3	.	TGTGCCAGCAGCCCGCAACTAGGGGGTCCCCCAGATACGCAGTATTTT	CASSPQLGGPPDTQYF
TRBV6-5	.	TRBJ1-6	.	TGTGCCAGCAGTTACGCGGTTGTTAGGGGTGCAAATTCACCCCTCCACTTT	CASSYAVVRGANSPLHF
TRBV18	many	TRBJ2-1	.	TGTGCCAGCTCACCACGGGTTCGGGAAAATGAGCAGTTCTTC	CASSPRVRENEQFF
TRBV20-1	many	TRBJ1-5	.	TGCAGTGCTAGGGGGCACGGCAATCAGCCCCAGCATTTT	CSARGHGNQPQHF
TRBV5-1	many	TRBJ1-1	.	TGCGCCAGCAGCTTGGGAGAGAACACTGAAGCTTTCTTT	CASSLGENTEAFF
TRBV12-5	many	TRBJ2-1	.	TGTGCTAGTGGTACCACAGGGAGGGTAACCAATGAGCAGTTCTTC	CASGTTGRVTNEQFF
TRBV12-3/TRBV12-4	many	TRBJ1-4	.	TGTGCCAGCAGTCGAAGGGGTACGGAAAAACTGTTTTTT	CASSRRGTEKLFF
TRBV25-1	many	TRBJ2-5	.	TGTGCCAGCAGCATGTCGGGGGCCGGAGAGACCCAGTACTTC	CASSMSGAGETQYF
TRBV28	many	TRBJ2-7	.	TGTGCCAGCAGTTCCACCCGACAGGAAAGGGCCTACGAGCAGTACTTC	CASSSTRQERAYEQYF
TRBV29-1	many	TRBJ1-2	TRBD1	TGCAGCGTTCCCGCGGGGCGACAGGGGGCTTACTATGGCTACACCTTC	CSVPAGRQGAYYGYTF
TRBV5-1	many	TRBJ2-5	.	TGCGCCAGCAGCTTGGATGTCGAAGAGACCCAGTACTTC	CASSLDVEETQYF
TRBV11-2	many	TRBJ2-7	.	TGTGCCAGCAGCCCCCTGATCGGGCCACCGAGCTCCTACGAGCAGTACTTC	CASSPLIGPPSSYEQYF
TRBV6-2/TRBV6-3	.	TRBJ2-2	.	TGTGCCAGCAGTTATCCAATTACCGGGGAGCTGTTTTTT	CASSYPITGELFF
TRBV11-2	many	TRBJ2-3	TRBD2	TGTGCCAGCAGTCGGGGACTAGCGGGGGGAGATACGCAGTATTTT	CASSRGLAGGDTQYF
TRBV20-1	many	TRBJ2-5	TRBD2	TGCAGTGCTAGAGATGGGGGGGAGGGGGAGACCCAGTACTTC	CSARDGGEGETQYF
TRBV7-9	many	TRBJ2-1	.	TGTGCCAGCAGCTTAACCAGGACCGCCTACAATGAGCAGTTCTTC	CASSLTRTAYNEQFF
TRBV6-5	many	TRBJ1-1	TRBD1	TGTGCCAGCAGTCCAGGGGGCGCGGAGTGGAACACTGAAGCTTTCTTT	CASSPGGAEWNTEAFF
TRBV4-1	many	TRBJ1-5	.	TGCGCCAGCAGCCAAGTTGACCGGGACTCGCCCCAGCATTTT	CASSQVDRDSPQHF
TRBV10-3	many	TRBJ2-3	TRBD2	TGTGCCATCAGCGTGGGACTAGCGGGACGCACAGATACGCAGTATTTT	CAISVGLAGRTDTQYF